The clone carrying this T cell receptor (beta chain) was picked up many times. This CDR3 contains 14 residues. Looked up from germline, CDR1 is SGHRS and CDR2 is YFSETQ. V lost 2 bases, J lost 0 bases, and 8 bases lay in between. TCRdb analysed the 5' RACE reads with MiXCR anew, one entry per CDR3 protein. The table has over 50,000 distinct CDR3 sequences, approximately 29% seen once. This rearrangement joins TRBV5-1 to TRBJ1-1, with D tentatively TRBD1 (6 bases). The sequence derives from a female donor with breast cancer. Sequencing was done on a sample of tumor-infiltrating naive CD4+ T cells sorted from the breast tumor. Sample subset: naive CD4+ T cells, CD4+CD45RA+CD25-. For the CDR3, the DNA is TGCGCCAGCAGCTTTGAGGGGGTGAACACTGAAGCTTTCTTT. Its translation: CASSFEGVNTEAFF.